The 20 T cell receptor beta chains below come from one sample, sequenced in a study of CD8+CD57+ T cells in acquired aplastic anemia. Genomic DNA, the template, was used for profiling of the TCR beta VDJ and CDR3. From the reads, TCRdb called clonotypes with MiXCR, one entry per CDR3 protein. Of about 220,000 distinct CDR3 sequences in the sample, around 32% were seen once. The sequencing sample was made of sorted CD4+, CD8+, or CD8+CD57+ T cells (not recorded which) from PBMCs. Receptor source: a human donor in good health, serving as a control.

CDR3 region: CASSLSSGDYGYTF. In nucleotides, the CDR3 is TGTGCCAGCAGCTTGTCGTCGGGGGACTATGGCTACACCTTC. This chain links TRBV5-6 with TRBJ1-2; weak D call: TRBD1 (5 bases). The CDR3 consists of 14 residues. CDR1 and CDR2 (germline): SGHDT, YYEEEE. The germline V and J ends were trimmed by 1 base and 3 bases, with 10 bases remaining between them.

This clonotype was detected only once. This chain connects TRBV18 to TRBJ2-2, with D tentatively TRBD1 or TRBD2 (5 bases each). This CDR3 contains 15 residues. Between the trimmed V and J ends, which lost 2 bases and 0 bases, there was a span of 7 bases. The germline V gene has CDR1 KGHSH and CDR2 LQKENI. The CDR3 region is CASSPGGTNTGELFF. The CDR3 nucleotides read TGTGCCAGCTCACCAGGGGGAACGAACACCGGGGAGCTGTTTTTT.

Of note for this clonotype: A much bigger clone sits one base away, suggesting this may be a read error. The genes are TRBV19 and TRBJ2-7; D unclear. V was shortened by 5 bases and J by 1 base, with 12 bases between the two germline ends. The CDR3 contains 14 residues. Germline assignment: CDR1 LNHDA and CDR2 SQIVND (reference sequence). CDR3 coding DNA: TGTGCCAGTAGTGTCTCGCAGGCTTCCTACGAGCAGTACTTC. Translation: CASSVSQASYEQYF. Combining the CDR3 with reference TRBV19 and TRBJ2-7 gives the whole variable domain DGGITQSPKYLFRKEGQNVTLSCEQNLNHDAMYWYRQDPGQGLRLIYYSQIVNDFQKGDIAEGYSVSREKKESFPLTVTSAQKNPTAFYLCASSVSQASYEQYFGPGTRLTVT.

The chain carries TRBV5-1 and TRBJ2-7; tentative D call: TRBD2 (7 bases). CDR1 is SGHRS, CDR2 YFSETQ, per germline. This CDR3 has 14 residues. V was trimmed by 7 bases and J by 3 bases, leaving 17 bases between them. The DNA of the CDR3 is TGCGCCAGCTCCTCCCAAGGGGGGGTCTACGAGCAGTACTTC. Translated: CASSSQGGVYEQYF.

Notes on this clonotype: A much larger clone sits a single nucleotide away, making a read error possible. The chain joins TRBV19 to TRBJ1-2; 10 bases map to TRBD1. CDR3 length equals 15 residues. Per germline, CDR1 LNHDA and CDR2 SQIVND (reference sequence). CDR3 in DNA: TGTGCCAGTAGTGTTGGGACAGGGGATAACTGTGGCTACACCTTC. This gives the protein CASSVGTGDNCGYTF. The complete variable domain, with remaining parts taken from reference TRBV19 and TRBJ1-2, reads DGGITQSPKYLFRKEGQNVTLSCEQNLNHDAMYWYRQDPGQGLRLIYYSQIVNDFQKGDIAEGYSVSREKKESFPLTVTSAQKNPTAFYLCASSVGTGDNCGYTFGSGTRLTVV.

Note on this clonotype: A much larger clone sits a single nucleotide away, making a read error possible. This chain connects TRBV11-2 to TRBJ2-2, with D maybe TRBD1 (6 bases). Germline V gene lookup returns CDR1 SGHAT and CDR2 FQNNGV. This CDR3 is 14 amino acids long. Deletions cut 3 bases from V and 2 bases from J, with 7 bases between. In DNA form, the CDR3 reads TGTGCCAGCAGCTTGGGGGCTAACACCGGGGAGCTGTTTTTT. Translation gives CASSLGANTGELFF.

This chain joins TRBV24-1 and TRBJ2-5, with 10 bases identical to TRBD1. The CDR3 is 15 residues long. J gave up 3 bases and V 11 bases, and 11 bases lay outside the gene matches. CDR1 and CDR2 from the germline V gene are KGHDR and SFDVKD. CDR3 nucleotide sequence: TGTGCCAGCTCCCCGCGGGACAGGGGAGAAGAGACCCAGTACTTC. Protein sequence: CASSPRDRGEETQYF.

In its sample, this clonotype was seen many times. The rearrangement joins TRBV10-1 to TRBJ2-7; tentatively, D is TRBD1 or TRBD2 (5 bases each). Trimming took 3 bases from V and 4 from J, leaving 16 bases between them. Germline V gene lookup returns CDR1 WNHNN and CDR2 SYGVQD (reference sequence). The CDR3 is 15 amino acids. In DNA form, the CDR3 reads TGCGCCAGCAGTGAATCGTCAGGGCGAGGGTACGAGCAGTACTTC. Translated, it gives CASSESSGRGYEQYF.

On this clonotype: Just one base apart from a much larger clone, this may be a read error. The CDR3 DNA sequence: TGTGCCAGCAGCGGAGGGGACGGGGGGGACCATCAGCCCCAGCATTTT. Translated: CASSGGDGGDHQPQHF. This sequence joins TRBV14 and TRBJ1-5; TRBD1 is a possible D gene (5 bases). Germline CDR1 reads SGHDN; CDR2 reads FVKESK. The V gene lost 5 bases and the J gene lost 5 bases, with 19 bases spanning the gap. This CDR3 is 16 amino acids long. The full variable domain, with the rest looked up from reference TRBV14 and TRBJ1-5, is EAGVTQFPSHSVIEKGQTVTLRCDPISGHDNLYWYRRVMGKEIKFLLHFVKESKQDESGMPNNRFLAERTGGTYSTLKVQPAELEDSGVYFCASSGGDGGDHQPQHFGDGTRLSIL.

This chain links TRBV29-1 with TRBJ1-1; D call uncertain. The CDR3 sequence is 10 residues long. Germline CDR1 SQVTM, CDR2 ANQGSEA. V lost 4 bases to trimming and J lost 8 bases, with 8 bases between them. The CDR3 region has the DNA TGCAGCGTTGGGGGTCTCGAAGCTTTCTTT. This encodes CSVGGLEAFF. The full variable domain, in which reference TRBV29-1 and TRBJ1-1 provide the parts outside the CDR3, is SAVISQKPSRDICQRGTSLTIQCQVDSQVTMMFWYRQQPGQSLTLIATANQGSEATYESGFVIDKFPISRPNLTFSTLTVSNMSPEDSSIYLCSVGGLEAFFGQGTRLTVV.

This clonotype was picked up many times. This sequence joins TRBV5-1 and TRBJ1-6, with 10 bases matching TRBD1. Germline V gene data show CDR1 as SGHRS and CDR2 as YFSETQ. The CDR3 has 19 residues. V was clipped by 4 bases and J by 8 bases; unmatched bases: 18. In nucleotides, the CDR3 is TGCGCCAGCAGCCCCGTGGCCCTGGGGGGACAGGGGACTTATTCACCCCTCCACTTT. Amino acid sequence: CASSPVALGGQGTYSPLHF.

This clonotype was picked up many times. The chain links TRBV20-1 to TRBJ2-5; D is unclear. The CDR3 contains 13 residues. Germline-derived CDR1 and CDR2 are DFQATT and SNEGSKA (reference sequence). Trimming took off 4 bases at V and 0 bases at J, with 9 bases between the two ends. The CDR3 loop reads CSAKPGNQETQYF. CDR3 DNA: TGCAGTGCTAAACCAGGAAACCAAGAGACCCAGTACTTC.

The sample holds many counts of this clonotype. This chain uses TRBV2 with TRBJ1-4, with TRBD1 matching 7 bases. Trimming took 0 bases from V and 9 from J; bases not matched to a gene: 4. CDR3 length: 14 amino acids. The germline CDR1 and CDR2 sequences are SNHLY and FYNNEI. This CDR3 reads CASSEALQGQKLFF. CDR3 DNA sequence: TGTGCCAGCAGTGAAGCGCTACAGGGGCAAAAACTGTTTTTT.

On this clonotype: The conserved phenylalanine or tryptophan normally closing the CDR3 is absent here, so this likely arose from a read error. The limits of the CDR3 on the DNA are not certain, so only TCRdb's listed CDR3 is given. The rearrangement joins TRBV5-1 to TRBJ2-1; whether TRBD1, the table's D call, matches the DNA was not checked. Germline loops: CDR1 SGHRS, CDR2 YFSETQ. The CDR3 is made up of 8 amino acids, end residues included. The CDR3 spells CASSLVPA.

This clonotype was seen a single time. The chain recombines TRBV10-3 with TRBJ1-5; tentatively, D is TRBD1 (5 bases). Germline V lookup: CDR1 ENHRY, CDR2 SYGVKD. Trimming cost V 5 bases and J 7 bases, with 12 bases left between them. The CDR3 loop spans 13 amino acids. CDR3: CAISYGAIQPQHF. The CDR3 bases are TGTGCCATCAGTTACGGGGCTATACAGCCCCAGCATTTT.

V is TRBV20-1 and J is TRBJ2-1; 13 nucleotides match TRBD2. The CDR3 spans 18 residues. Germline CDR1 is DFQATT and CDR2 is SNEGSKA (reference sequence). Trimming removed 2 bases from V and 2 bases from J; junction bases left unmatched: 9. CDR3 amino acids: CSARTLAGGRGTYNEQFF. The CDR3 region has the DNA TGCAGTGCTAGAACACTAGCGGGGGGGCGGGGCACCTACAATGAGCAGTTCTTC.

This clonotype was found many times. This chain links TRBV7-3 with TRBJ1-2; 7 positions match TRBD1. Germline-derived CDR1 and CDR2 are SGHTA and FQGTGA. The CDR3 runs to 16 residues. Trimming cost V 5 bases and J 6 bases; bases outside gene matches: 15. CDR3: CASSTGGDSTFNGYTF. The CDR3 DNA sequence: TGTGCCAGCAGCACGGGGGGGGACAGCACATTCAATGGCTACACCTTC.

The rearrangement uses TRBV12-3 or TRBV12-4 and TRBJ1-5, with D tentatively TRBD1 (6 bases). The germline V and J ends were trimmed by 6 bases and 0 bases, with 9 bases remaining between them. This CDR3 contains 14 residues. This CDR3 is CASRYRDSNQPQHF. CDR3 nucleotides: TGTGCCAGCAGATACAGGGATAGCAATCAGCCCCAGCATTTT.

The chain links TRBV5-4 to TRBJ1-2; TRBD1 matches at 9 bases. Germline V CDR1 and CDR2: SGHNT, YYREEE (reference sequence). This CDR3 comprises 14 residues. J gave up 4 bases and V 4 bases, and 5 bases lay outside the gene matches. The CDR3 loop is CASSPRQGGYGYTF. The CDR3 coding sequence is TGTGCCAGCAGCCCCCGACAGGGGGGCTATGGCTACACCTTC.

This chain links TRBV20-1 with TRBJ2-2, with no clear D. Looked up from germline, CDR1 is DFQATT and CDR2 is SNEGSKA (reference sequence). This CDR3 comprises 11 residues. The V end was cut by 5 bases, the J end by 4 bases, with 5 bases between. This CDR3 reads CSAVTTGELFF. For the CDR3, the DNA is TGCAGTGCTGTTACCACCGGGGAGCTGTTTTTT.